This T cell receptor beta chain was sequenced for a study of T cells in Graves' hyperthyroidism and ophthalmopathy. In its sample, this clonotype was seen many times. Using RNA transcripts as the source, TCR beta CDR3 regions were amplified. When the TCR CDR3 underwent first-round RT-PCR, the HTBI primer set was used. TCRdb processed the multiplex PCR reads anew with MiXCR; each CDR3 protein has one entry. The sample has some 600,000 distinct CDR3 sequences, roughly 14% seen once. Germline CDR1 is SQVTM and CDR2 is ANQGSEA. The CDR3 is made up of 14 amino acids. Trimming cost V 3 bases and J 6 bases; bases outside gene matches: 7.

The sequenced sample consisted of blood. This chain connects TRBV29-1 to TRBJ2-1; 8 bases map to TRBD2. The source is a woman in her twenties or thirties with Graves' hyperthyroidism that later progressed to Graves' ophthalmopathy. The CDR3 nucleotides are TGCAGCGTTGAGCGCAATAGCGGGGTCAATGAGCAGTTCTTC. This sequence encodes CSVERNSGVNEQFF.